A single TCR beta chain is shown here with its context. Its antigen is currently unknown. Samples were assayed with immunoSEQ v3.0 at survey level. TCRdb's copy holds only in-frame clones and misses some; the assay was immunoSEQ multiplex PCR. The sample contains 34,000 or so clones, 70% to 90% of which appear only once. CDR3 length: 13 residues. V was clipped by 5 bases and J by 3 bases; unmatched bases: 3. Per the germline V gene, CDR1 is PRHDT and CDR2 is FYEKMQ (reference sequence). This record belongs to a study of long-term antiretroviral therapy in people with HIV. The overall study: The immediate-ART recommendation dates to 2015, and the earliest samples predate it by about a decade.

Study-level findings and limits: An increase in diversity followed ART, yet levels stayed below transplant donor controls.

The TCR comes from a young man with HIV. The chain links TRBV13 to TRBJ2-7; 8 positions match TRBD2. The sequencing used unsorted PBMCs, collected about 3.3 years after starting antiretroviral therapy. The CDR3 is CASSAREGYEQYF. The CDR3 nucleotides read TGTGCCAGCAGCGCCCGGGAGGGCTACGAGCAGTACTTC.